The 32 T cell receptor beta chains listed next were all sequenced from one sample in a study of Graves' ophthalmopathy and Graves' hyperthyroidism. RNA transcripts were the source from which TCR beta CDR3 regions were amplified. First-round RT-PCR employed HTBI primers, with a second-round multiplex PCR after it. Each CDR3 protein is one row after TCRdb ran MiXCR on the multiplex PCR reads. The data show 200,000 to 250,000 distinct CDR3 sequences, around 50% seen once. What was sequenced was peripheral blood. The origin of the receptors is an adult man with Graves' ophthalmopathy.

The V and J genes are TRBV5-4 and TRBJ2-5; 12 bases fit TRBD2. This CDR3 has 17 amino acids. The V segment lost 4 bases and the J segment 5 bases; nucleotides outside the gene matches: 12. Germline CDR1 reads SGHNT; CDR2 reads YYREEE (reference sequence). CDR3 region: CASSAGLAGGLQETQYF. The CDR3 DNA reads as TGTGCCAGCAGCGCGGGCCTAGCGGGAGGGTTACAGGAGACCCAGTACTTC.

The chain joins TRBV7-9 to TRBJ2-2; D gene unclear. This CDR3 is 15 amino acids long. The ends were cut back, 1 base at V and 6 bases at J, with 12 bases in the middle. Germline-derived CDR1 and CDR2 are SEHNR and FQNEAQ (reference sequence). The DNA of the CDR3 is TGTGCCAGCAGCTTAGGTTCTCTAGAGCCCGGGGAGCTGTTTTTT. The encoded protein is CASSLGSLEPGELFF.

This clonotype was counted a few times. The chain has TRBV15 and TRBJ1-2; 7 bases map to TRBD1. From germline, CDR1 is LNHNV and CDR2 YYDKDF (reference sequence). The CDR3 extends over 16 amino acids. V lost 0 bases, J lost 3 bases, and 7 bases stayed unmatched. The CDR3 nucleotides are TGTGCCACCAGCAGAGATCAAGGGGGCGCTCACTATGGCTACACCTTC. Protein: CATSRDQGGAHYGYTF.

The chain uses TRBV7-9 and TRBJ2-6; the match to TRBD1 covers 9 bases. The ends lost 4 bases at V and 0 bases at J; junction bases unmatched: 7. The germline V gene has CDR1 SEHNR and CDR2 FQNEAQ (reference sequence). The CDR3 contains 18 residues. In DNA, the CDR3 is TGTGCCAGCAGCTGGGGACAGGGAGGGCCCTCTGGGGCCAACGTCCTGACTTTC. Translating gives CASSWGQGGPSGANVLTF. Full variable domain (outside the CDR3, taken from reference TRBV7-9 and TRBJ2-6): DTGVSQNPRHKITKRGQNVTFRCDPISEHNRLYWYRQTLGQGPEFLTYFQNEAQLEKSRLLSDRFSAERPKGSFSTLEIQRTEQGDSAMYLCASSWGQGGPSGANVLTFGAGSRLTVL.

This chain links TRBV12-3 or TRBV12-4 with TRBJ2-7; TRBD1 matches 9 bases. V was clipped by 6 bases and J by 5 bases; unmatched bases: 11. This CDR3 is 15 amino acids long. The CDR3 nucleotides are TGTGCCAGCAGCCCCGGACAGGGGAAGTTAGACGAGCAGTACTTC. It codes for CASSPGQGKLDEQYF.

This clonotype was recorded only once. The DNA for the CDR3 is TGCAGCGTTGAGGAAGTCTCCGGGACTGAAGCTTTCTTT. Its protein product is CSVEEVSGTEAFF. The V gene is TRBV29-1, the J gene TRBJ1-1; D call uncertain. This CDR3 comprises 13 residues. Germline assignment: CDR1 SQVTM and CDR2 ANQGSEA. Trimming removed 3 bases from V and 5 bases from J, with 13 bases in between.

The chain links TRBV24-1 to TRBJ1-1; a weak D match, TRBD1 (5 bases). V dropped 3 bases and J dropped 4 bases, with 8 bases sitting between them. This CDR3 is built from 13 residues. The germline gives CDR1 KGHDR, CDR2 SFDVKD. CDR3 sequence reads: CATSDKGRTEAFF. The CDR3, as DNA: TGTGCCACCAGTGATAAGGGGCGCACTGAAGCTTTCTTT.

The genes are TRBV7-8 and TRBJ1-2; 8 bases are shared with TRBD1. The V and J ends lost 7 bases and 8 bases, in that order; junction bases with no gene match: 15. The length of the CDR3 is 15 residues. The germline CDR1 and CDR2 sequences are SGHVS and FQNEAQ. CDR3: CASTHGTGGVGGYTF. The CDR3 bases are TGTGCCAGCACCCACGGGACAGGAGGGGTTGGCGGCTACACCTTC.

This clonotype has just a few counts. The V gene is TRBV29-1, the J gene TRBJ1-4, with 9 bases identical to TRBD1. V shed 3 bases and J 8 bases; nucleotides not matched to a gene: 7. CDR3 size: 14 residues. CDR1 and CDR2 from the germline V gene are SQVTM and ANQGSEA. The CDR3 DNA is TGCAGCGTTGAGGGGACAGGGTATAGCGAAAAACTGTTTTTT. It codes for CSVEGTGYSEKLFF.

This chain joins TRBV7-9 and TRBJ1-3; no definite D call. V gave up 1 base and J gave up 0 bases, with 7 bases separating them. This CDR3 contains 15 residues. Looked up from germline, CDR1 is SEHNR and CDR2 is FQNEAQ (reference sequence). The CDR3 nucleotides are TGTGCCAGCAGCTTAGACGACACCTCTGGAAACACCATATATTTT. Amino acid sequence: CASSLDDTSGNTIYF.

This clonotype was counted only a few times. The genes are TRBV7-9 and TRBJ1-1, with no clear D. From germline, CDR1 is SEHNR and CDR2 FQNEAQ (reference sequence). The CDR3 is made up of 13 amino acids. Trimming took off 5 bases at V and 1 base at J, with 8 bases between the two ends. CDR3: CASSPPSNTEAFF. The CDR3 DNA follows: TGTGCCAGCAGCCCCCCATCGAACACTGAAGCTTTCTTT.

This clonotype was counted between two and nine times. This chain uses TRBV5-5 with TRBJ1-4; maybe TRBD1 (6 bases). Germline V gene lookup returns CDR1 SGHKS and CDR2 YYEKEE (reference sequence). The V gene lost 3 bases and the J gene lost 12 bases, with 15 bases spanning the gap. The CDR3 extends over 13 amino acids. For the CDR3, the DNA is TGTGCCAGCAGCTCCTCAGTCAGGGGTCAACTGTTTTTT. Its protein product is CASSSSVRGQLFF.

This clonotype has more than one count but fewer than ten. The chain is built from TRBV7-8 and TRBJ1-5; 7 bases map to TRBD1. There are 13 residues in the CDR3. Germline V gives CDR1 SGHVS, CDR2 FQNEAQ. J lost 8 bases, V lost 5 bases, and 6 bases had no gene match. The CDR3 region is CASSRDRVEPQHF. Here the CDR3 DNA reads TGTGCCAGCAGCCGCGACAGGGTAGAGCCCCAGCATTTT.

This clonotype came up many times. V and J are TRBV10-2 and TRBJ1-1; D gene ambiguous. CDR3 length: 12 residues. Germline CDR1 and CDR2: WSHSY and SAAADI. V gave up 6 bases and J gave up 7 bases, with 12 bases separating them. The CDR3 nucleotides are TGCGCCAGCAGGGACCCACATGATGAAGCTTTCTTT. It specifies CASRDPHDEAFF.

A few counts support this clonotype. J is TRBJ1-2 and V is TRBV3-1; D ambiguous. V was cut by 0 bases and J by 7 bases, with 9 bases left in between. Germline assignment: CDR1 LGHDT and CDR2 YNNKEL (reference sequence). The CDR3 has 13 amino acids. The CDR3 is CASSQDGLRGYTF. CDR3 coding DNA: TGTGCCAGCAGCCAAGACGGGTTGCGTGGCTACACCTTC.

This sequence joins TRBV9 and TRBJ1-2; D is possibly TRBD1 (6 bases). The CDR3 is made up of 16 amino acids. Trimming removed 4 bases at V and 2 bases at J, with 18 bases between. The germline gives CDR1 SGDLS, CDR2 YYNGEE. The CDR3 sequence: CASSQVGGGSNYGYTF. DNA of the CDR3: TGTGCCAGCAGCCAAGTTGGAGGGGGAAGCAACTATGGCTACACCTTC.

The chain combines TRBV5-1 with TRBJ1-4; a possible D gene is TRBD1 (6 bases). CDR3 length: 14 residues. The ends were cut back, 2 bases at V and 8 bases at J, with 13 bases in the middle. Germline loops: CDR1 SGHRS, CDR2 YFSETQ. The CDR3 DNA reads TGCGCCAGCAGCTTTGCAGGGGAAGGCGAAAAACTGTTTTTT. Its protein product is CASSFAGEGEKLFF.

The chain recombines TRBV7-3 with TRBJ2-5; D gene unclear. In germline, CDR1 is SGHTA, CDR2 FQGTGA. CDR3 size: 14 residues. Trimming pared 1 base from V and 1 base from J, leaving 7 bases between. The CDR3 is CASSLMWVQETQYF. CDR3 nucleotides: TGTGCCAGCAGCTTAATGTGGGTCCAAGAGACCCAGTACTTC.

This chain connects TRBV6-2 or TRBV6-3 to TRBJ1-1; D gene unclear. Germline V gives CDR1 MNHEY, CDR2 SVGEGT. The CDR3 is made up of 12 amino acids. V was shortened by 6 bases and J by 2 bases, with 7 bases between the two germline ends. CDR3 nucleotide sequence: TGTGCCAGCAGAAAGGATAACACTGAAGCTTTCTTT. It translates to CASRKDNTEAFF.

V usage is TRBV24-1 and J usage is TRBJ2-3; D remains unclear. The CDR3 is made up of 12 amino acids. In germline, CDR1 is KGHDR, CDR2 SFDVKD. The germline V and J ends were trimmed by 4 bases and 2 bases, with 3 bases remaining between them. CDR3 bases: TGTGCCACCAGTGACTACACAGATACGCAGTATTTT. Translation: CATSDYTDTQYF.

As DNA, the CDR3 is TGTGCCAGCGTGGACAGGGCCCCAAAGACGGAACTGTTTTTT. Amino acid sequence: CASVDRAPKTELFF. The rearrangement joins TRBV2 to TRBJ1-4; 8 bases agree with TRBD1. This CDR3 region has 14 residues. V was pared by 8 bases and J by 12 bases, with 14 bases of the junction left unmatched. Germline loops: CDR1 SNHLY, CDR2 FYNNEI. Together with reference TRBV2 and TRBJ1-4, the CDR3 gives the full variable domain: EPEVTQTPSHQVTQMGQEVILRCVPISNHLYFYWYRQILGQKVEFLVSFYNNEISEKSEIFDDQFSVERPDGSNFTLKIRSTKLEDSAMYFCASVDRAPKTELFFGSGTQLSVL.

The table lists this clonotype with a count of one. The CDR3: CASSLVGGENEKLFF. The DNA of the CDR3 is TGTGCCAGCAGCTTAGTGGGGGGCGAGAATGAAAAACTGTTTTTT. The chain links TRBV7-9 to TRBJ1-4, with D possibly TRBD1 on 6 matching bases. Trimming cost V 1 base and J 5 bases, with 11 bases left between them. The germline V gene encodes CDR1 SEHNR and CDR2 FQNEAQ (reference sequence). The CDR3 sequence is 15 residues long.

This chain connects TRBV28 to TRBJ1-1; tentatively, D is TRBD1 (6 bases). CDR1 is MDHEN and CDR2 is SYDVKM in the germline V gene. Trimming removed 8 bases at V and 1 base at J, with 11 bases between. CDR3 length: 13 residues. Here the CDR3 reads CASRDIANTEAFF. The CDR3 nucleotides are TGTGCCAGCCGGGACATTGCGAACACTGAAGCTTTCTTT.

J is TRBJ1-3 and V is TRBV7-9; D might be TRBD1 (5 bases). CDR3 length: 15 amino acids. The germline V gene has CDR1 SEHNR and CDR2 FQNEAQ (reference sequence). Trimming took 2 bases from V and 1 from J, leaving 9 bases between them. CDR3 sequence: CASSLLGDSGNTIYF. The DNA of the CDR3 is TGTGCCAGCAGCTTATTGGGGGATTCTGGAAACACCATATATTTT.

This clonotype was detected only a few times. This chain joins TRBV7-9 and TRBJ1-3; D gene ambiguous. V was pared by 0 bases and J by 3 bases, with 6 bases between. The CDR3 length is 14 residues. From germline, CDR1 is SEHNR and CDR2 FQNEAQ (reference sequence). DNA of the CDR3: TGTGCCAGCAGCTTAGCAGAGAGTGGAAACACCATATATTTT. Translating it yields CASSLAESGNTIYF.

The chain links TRBV5-1 to TRBJ2-2, with 7 bases fitting TRBD1. The V segment lost 0 bases and the J segment 0 bases; nucleotides outside the gene matches: 2. CDR1 SGHRS and CDR2 YFSETQ come from the germline V gene. The CDR3 consists of 16 residues. The CDR3 region has the DNA TGCGCCAGCAGCTTGGAAACAGGGGCGAACACCGGGGAGCTGTTTTTT. Translating it yields CASSLETGANTGELFF.

V gene TRBV5-1 combines with J gene TRBJ2-7, with 9 bases matching TRBD2. The CDR3 is 13 amino acids. Germline CDR1 SGHRS, CDR2 YFSETQ. With 4 bases clipped from V and 7 bases from J, the junction kept 6 bases outside the gene matches. The CDR3 protein is CASSEGLALEQYF. DNA of the CDR3: TGCGCCAGCAGCGAGGGACTAGCCTTGGAGCAGTACTTC.

On this clonotype itself: At one boundary the junction diverges from the germline segment, which might be a read error. This chain uses TRBV7-7 with TRBJ1-4; 8 nucleotides agree with TRBD1. Germline lookup yields CDR1 SSHAT and CDR2 FNYEAQ (reference sequence). The CDR3 length is 15 residues. CDR3 sequence (DNA): TGTGCTAGCAGCCCGACAGGGGCACCTAATGAAAAACTGTTTTTT. This sequence encodes CASSPTGAPNEKLFF. Supplemented by reference TRBV7-7 and TRBJ1-4, the full variable domain reads GAGVSQSPRYKVTKRGQDVTLRCDPISSHATLYWYQQALGQGPEFLTYFNYEAQPDKSGLPSDRFSAERPEGSISTLTIQRTEQRDSAMYRCASSPTGAPNEKLFFGSGTQLSVL.

This clonotype was detected only once. This chain connects TRBV5-1 to TRBJ1-2; tentatively, D is TRBD1 (6 bases). The CDR3 is 13 residues long. Germline V gene sequence: CDR1 SGHRS, CDR2 YFSETQ. The germline V and J ends were trimmed by 5 bases and 0 bases, with 8 bases remaining between them. The CDR3 region has the DNA TGCGCCAGCAGACAGGGTTCTAACTATGGCTACACCTTC. Amino acids: CASRQGSNYGYTF. The full variable domain, its missing parts supplied by reference TRBV5-1 and TRBJ1-2, is KAGVTQTPRYLIKTRGQQVTLSCSPISGHRSVSWYQQTPGQGLQFLFEYFSETQRNKGNFPGRFSGRQFSNSRSEMNVSTLELGDSALYLCASRQGSNYGYTFGSGTRLTVV.

J is TRBJ1-4 and V is TRBV29-1; 7 bases match TRBD1. V was pared by 7 bases and J by 10 bases, with 9 bases of the junction left unmatched. The CDR3 has 12 amino acids. Germline lookup yields CDR1 SQVTM and CDR2 ANQGSEA. The CDR3 is CSAHRQGGKLFF. Here the CDR3 DNA reads TGCAGCGCCCATAGACAGGGAGGAAAACTGTTTTTT.

The CDR3 region has the DNA TGTGCCAGCAGCTTACGCCCCCTTCTGAGGAGGTCTCGGGGCGGTTCCTACGAGCAGTACTTC. As protein: CASSLRPLLRRSRGGSYEQYF. This sequence joins TRBV7-2 and TRBJ2-7; either TRBD1 or TRBD2 may supply D (5 bases each). CDR1 SGHTA and CDR2 FQGNSA come from the germline V gene. The CDR3 extends over 21 amino acids. The V gene lost 2 bases and the J gene lost 1 base, with 30 bases spanning the gap.

The chain combines TRBV20-1 with TRBJ2-2; TRBD1 or TRBD2 may be the D gene (6 bases each). The CDR3 spans 13 residues. With 4 bases removed from V and 5 bases from J, the gap between germline ends came to 11 bases. Per germline, CDR1 DFQATT and CDR2 SNEGSKA (reference sequence). The DNA for the CDR3 is TGCAGTGCTACTTGGAGGGGGACCGGGGAGCTGTTTTTT. Translating it yields CSATWRGTGELFF.